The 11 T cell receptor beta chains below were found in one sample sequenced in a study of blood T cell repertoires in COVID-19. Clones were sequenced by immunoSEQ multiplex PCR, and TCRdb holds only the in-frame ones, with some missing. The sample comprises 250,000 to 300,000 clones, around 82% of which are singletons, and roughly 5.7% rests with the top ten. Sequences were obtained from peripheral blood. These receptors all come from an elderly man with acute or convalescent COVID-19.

The CDR3 DNA reads TGTGCCAGCAGTGAATCTTGGACAGGGGGTTATGGCTACACCTTC. Its translation: CASSESWTGGYGYTF. The V call is TRBV6-1, the J call TRBJ1-2; the match to TRBD1 covers 10 bases. Germline-derived CDR1 and CDR2 are MNHNS and SASEGT. There are 15 residues in the CDR3. The junction had 5 bases not matched to a gene; V was cut back by 2 bases and J by 5 bases.

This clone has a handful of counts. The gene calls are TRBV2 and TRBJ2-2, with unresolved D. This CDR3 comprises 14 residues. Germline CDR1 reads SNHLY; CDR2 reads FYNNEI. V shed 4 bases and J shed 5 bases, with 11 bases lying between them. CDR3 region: CASSVRQATGELFF. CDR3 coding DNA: TGTGCCAGCAGTGTACGGCAGGCTACCGGGGAGCTGTTTTTT.

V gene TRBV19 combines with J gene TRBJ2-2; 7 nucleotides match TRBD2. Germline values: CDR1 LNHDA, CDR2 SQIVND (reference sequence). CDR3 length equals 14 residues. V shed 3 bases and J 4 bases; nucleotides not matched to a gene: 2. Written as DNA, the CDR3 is TGTGCCAGTAGTATGGGAGGGTTCACCGGGGAGCTGTTTTTT. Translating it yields CASSMGGFTGELFF.

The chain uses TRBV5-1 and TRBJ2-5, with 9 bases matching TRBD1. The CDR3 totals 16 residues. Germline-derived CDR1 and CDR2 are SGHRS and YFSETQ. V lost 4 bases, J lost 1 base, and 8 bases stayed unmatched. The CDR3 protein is CASSRGQGRAQETQYF. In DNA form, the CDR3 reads TGCGCCAGCAGCCGGGGACAGGGACGAGCCCAAGAGACCCAGTACTTC.

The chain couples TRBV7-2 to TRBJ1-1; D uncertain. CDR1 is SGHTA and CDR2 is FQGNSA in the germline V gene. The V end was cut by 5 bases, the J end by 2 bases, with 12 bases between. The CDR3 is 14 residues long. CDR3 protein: CASSTRQTNTEAFF. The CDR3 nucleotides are TGTGCCAGCAGCACTCGACAAACCAACACTGAAGCTTTCTTT.

In DNA, the CDR3 is TGTGCCAGCAGCTTAGACGGCGCGGGAGGGTACAATGAGCAGTTCTTC. Amino acids: CASSLDGAGGYNEQFF. The V and J genes are TRBV7-6 and TRBJ2-1; TRBD2 agrees at 9 bases. The CDR3 extends over 16 amino acids. Germline V CDR1 and CDR2: SGHVS, FNYEAQ. V lost 1 base, J lost 4 bases, and 5 bases stayed unmatched.

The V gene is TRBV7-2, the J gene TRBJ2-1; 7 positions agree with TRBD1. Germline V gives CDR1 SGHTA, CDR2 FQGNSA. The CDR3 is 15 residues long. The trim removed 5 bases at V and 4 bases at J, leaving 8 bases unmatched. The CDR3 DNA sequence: TGTGCCAGCAGCCAGGACAGGAACTCGTACAATGAGCAGTTCTTC. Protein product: CASSQDRNSYNEQFF.

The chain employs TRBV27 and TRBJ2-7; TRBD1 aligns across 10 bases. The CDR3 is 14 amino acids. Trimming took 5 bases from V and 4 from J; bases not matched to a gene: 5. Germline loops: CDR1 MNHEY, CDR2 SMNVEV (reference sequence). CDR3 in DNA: TGTGCCAGCAGTCCCCGGGACAGGGGTTACGAGCAGTACTTC. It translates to CASSPRDRGYEQYF.

CDR3 sequence (DNA): TGTGCCAGCAGCCCGGGACAGGGATACAATGAGCAGTTCTTC. Translated, it gives CASSPGQGYNEQFF. J is TRBJ2-1 and V is TRBV5-5, with TRBD1 identical over 9 bases. Germline assignment: CDR1 SGHKS and CDR2 YYEKEE (reference sequence). There are 14 residues in the CDR3. V dropped 4 bases and J dropped 4; count of bases not matched to a gene: 3.

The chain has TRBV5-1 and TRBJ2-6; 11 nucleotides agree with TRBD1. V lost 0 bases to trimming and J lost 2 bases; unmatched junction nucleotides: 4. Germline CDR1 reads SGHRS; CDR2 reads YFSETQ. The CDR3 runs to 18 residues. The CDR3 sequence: CASSLAGTGGPGANVLTF. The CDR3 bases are TGCGCCAGCAGCTTGGCCGGGACAGGGGGGCCTGGGGCCAACGTCCTGACTTTC.

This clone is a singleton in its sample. CDR3 sequence: CASSRGTSDVGETQYF. In DNA, the CDR3 is TGTGCCAGCAGCCGCGGGACTAGCGATGTCGGGGAGACCCAGTACTTC. The chain employs TRBV7-9 and TRBJ2-5, with TRBD2 matching over 10 bases. Germline V lookup: CDR1 SEHNR, CDR2 FQNEAQ (reference sequence). The CDR3 runs 16 residues. The V segment lost 5 bases and the J segment 5 bases; nucleotides outside the gene matches: 11.